This TCR beta chain was captured by sequencing in a study of early T cells in non-severe SARS-CoV-2 infection. Study information: From unsorted whole blood, bulk RNA was sequenced, and the chains remained unpaired.

Attached unique molecular identifiers marked individual cDNA molecules. TCRdb processed the 5' RACE reads anew with MiXCR; each CDR3 protein has one entry. The sample has tens of thousands of distinct CDR3 sequences; 11% are singletons. The V end was cut by 2 bases, the J end by 2 bases, with 19 bases between. CDR1 is MNHEY, CDR2 SVGEGT, per germline. This CDR3 has 18 residues. This clonotype was recorded many times. The receptor comes from an adult who was a healthcare worker with PCR-confirmed SARS-CoV-2 infection or an uninfected control (not recorded which). This sequence joins TRBV6-2 or TRBV6-3 and TRBJ2-1, with D possibly matching TRBD2 (6 bases). Sequencing was performed on whole blood, taken at baseline. The CDR3 nucleotides are TGTGCCAGCAGTTACGGGTTGGGGGGTCCCTACACCTACAATGAGCAGTTCTTC. Encoded protein: CASSYGLGGPYTYNEQFF.